This TCR beta chain was recorded in a study of blood T cell repertoires in COVID-19. This CDR3 spans 14 amino acids. The germline CDR1 and CDR2 sequences are SGHNT and YYREEE (reference sequence). The J segment lost 4 bases and the V segment lost 3 bases, leaving 5 bases of the junction unmatched. Assay used: immunoSEQ multiplex PCR; TCRdb lists only in-frame clones, some missing. Of 6,000 to 6,500 clones listed, roughly 80% were seen once; the top ten hold around 8%. J is TRBJ2-3 and V is TRBV5-4, with 7 bases that match TRBD1. The source material was peripheral blood. The receptor's source is a human donor with active COVID-19. The donor label of this sample is uncertain. CDR3: CASSWDSIPDTQYF. For the CDR3, the DNA is TGTGCCAGCAGCTGGGACAGTATTCCAGATACGCAGTATTTT.